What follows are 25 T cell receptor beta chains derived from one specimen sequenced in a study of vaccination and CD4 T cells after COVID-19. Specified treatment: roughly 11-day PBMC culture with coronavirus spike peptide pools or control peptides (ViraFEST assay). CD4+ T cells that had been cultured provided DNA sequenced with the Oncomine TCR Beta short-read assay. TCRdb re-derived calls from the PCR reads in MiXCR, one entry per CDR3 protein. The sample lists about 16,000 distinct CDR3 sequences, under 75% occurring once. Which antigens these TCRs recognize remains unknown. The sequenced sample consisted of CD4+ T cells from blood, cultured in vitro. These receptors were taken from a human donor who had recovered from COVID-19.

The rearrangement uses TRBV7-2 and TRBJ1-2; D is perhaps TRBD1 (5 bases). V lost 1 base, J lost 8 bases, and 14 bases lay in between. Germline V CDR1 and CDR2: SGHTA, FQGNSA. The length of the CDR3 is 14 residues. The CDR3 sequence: CASSLVWQGGGYTF. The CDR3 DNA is TGTGCCAGCAGCTTAGTTTGGCAGGGAGGCGGCTACACCTTC.

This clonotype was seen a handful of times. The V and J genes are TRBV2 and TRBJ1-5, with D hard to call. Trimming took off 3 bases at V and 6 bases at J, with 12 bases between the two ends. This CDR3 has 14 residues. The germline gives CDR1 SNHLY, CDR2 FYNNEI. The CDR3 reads CASSELALGQPQHF. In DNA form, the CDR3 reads TGTGCCAGCAGTGAGTTGGCTCTAGGTCAGCCCCAGCATTTT.

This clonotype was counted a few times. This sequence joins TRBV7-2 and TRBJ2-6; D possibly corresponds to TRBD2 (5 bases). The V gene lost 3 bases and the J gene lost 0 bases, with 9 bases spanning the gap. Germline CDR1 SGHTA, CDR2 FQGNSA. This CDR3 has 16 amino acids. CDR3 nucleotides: TGTGCCAGCAGCTTGAGGGTTCTCTCTGGGGCCAACGTCCTGACTTTC. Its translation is CASSLRVLSGANVLTF.

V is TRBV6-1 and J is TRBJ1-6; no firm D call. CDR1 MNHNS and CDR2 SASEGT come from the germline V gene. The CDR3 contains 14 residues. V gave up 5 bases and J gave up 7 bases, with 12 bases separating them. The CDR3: CASSSRAPNSPLHF. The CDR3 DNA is TGTGCCAGCAGTAGCCGGGCCCCCAATTCACCCCTCCACTTT.

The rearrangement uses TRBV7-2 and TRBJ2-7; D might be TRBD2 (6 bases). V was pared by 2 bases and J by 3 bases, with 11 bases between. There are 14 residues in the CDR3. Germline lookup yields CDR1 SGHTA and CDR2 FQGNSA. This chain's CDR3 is CASSLRGNYYEQYF. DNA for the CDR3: TGTGCCAGCAGCTTACGCGGGAACTACTACGAGCAGTACTTC. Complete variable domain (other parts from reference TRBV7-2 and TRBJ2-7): GAGVSQSPSNKVTEKGKDVELRCDPISGHTALYWYRQSLGQGLEFLIYFQGNSAPDKSGLPSDRFSAERTGGSVSTLTIQRTQQEDSAVYLCASSLRGNYYEQYFGPGTRLTVT.

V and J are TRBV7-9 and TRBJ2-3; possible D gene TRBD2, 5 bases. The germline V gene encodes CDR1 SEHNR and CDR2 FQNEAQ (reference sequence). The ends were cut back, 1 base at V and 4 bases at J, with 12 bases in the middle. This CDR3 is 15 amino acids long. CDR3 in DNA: TGTGCCAGCAGCTTAGTCGGGATAAGCGCAGATACGCAGTATTTT. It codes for CASSLVGISADTQYF.

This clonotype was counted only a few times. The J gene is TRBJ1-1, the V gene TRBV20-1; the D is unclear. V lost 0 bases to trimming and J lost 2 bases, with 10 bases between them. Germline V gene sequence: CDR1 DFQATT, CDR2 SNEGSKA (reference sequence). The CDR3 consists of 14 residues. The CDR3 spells CSARDLRDNTEAFF. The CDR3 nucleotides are TGCAGTGCTAGAGATTTGAGGGATAACACTGAAGCTTTCTTT.

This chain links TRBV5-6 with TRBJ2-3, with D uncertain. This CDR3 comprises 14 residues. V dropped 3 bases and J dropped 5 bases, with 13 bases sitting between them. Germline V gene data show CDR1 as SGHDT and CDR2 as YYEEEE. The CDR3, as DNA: TGTGCCAGCAGCTCCGTCGGGTTAGGAGATACGCAGTATTTT. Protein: CASSSVGLGDTQYF.

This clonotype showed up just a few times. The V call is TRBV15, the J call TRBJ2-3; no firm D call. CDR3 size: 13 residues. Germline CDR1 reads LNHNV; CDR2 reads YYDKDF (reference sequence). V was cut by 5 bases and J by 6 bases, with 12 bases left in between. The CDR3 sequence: CATSRFPTDTQYF. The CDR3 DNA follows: TGTGCCACCAGCCGATTCCCCACGGATACGCAGTATTTT.

The CDR3 protein is CASSLRRGVGYTF. The DNA for the CDR3 is TGTGCCAGCAGCTTACGACGAGGAGTGGGCTACACCTTC. The chain has TRBV7-2 and TRBJ1-2, with D unclear. Germline V gene lookup returns CDR1 SGHTA and CDR2 FQGNSA. Trimming took off 2 bases at V and 8 bases at J, with 12 bases between the two ends. The CDR3 consists of 13 residues. Supplemented by reference TRBV7-2 and TRBJ1-2, the full variable domain reads GAGVSQSPSNKVTEKGKDVELRCDPISGHTALYWYRQSLGQGLEFLIYFQGNSAPDKSGLPSDRFSAERTGGSVSTLTIQRTQQEDSAVYLCASSLRRGVGYTFGSGTRLTVV.

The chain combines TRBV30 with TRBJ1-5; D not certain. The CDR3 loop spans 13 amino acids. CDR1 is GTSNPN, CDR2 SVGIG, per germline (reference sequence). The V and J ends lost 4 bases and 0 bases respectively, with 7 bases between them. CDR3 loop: CAWTPDSNQPQHF. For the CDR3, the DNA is TGTGCCTGGACTCCAGATAGCAATCAGCCCCAGCATTTT.

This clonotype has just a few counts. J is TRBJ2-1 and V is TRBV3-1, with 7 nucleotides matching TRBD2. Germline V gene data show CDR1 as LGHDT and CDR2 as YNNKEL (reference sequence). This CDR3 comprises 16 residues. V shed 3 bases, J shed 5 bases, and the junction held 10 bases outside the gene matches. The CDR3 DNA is TGTGCCAGCAGCCATGGTGCGGGAGACTTAAACAATGAGCAGTTCTTC. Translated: CASSHGAGDLNNEQFF.

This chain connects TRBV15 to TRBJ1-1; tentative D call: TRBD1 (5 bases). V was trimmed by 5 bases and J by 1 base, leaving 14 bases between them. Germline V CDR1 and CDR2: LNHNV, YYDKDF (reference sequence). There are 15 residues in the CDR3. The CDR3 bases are TGTGCCACCAGCGTACCGGGACGCTCGAACACTGAAGCTTTCTTT. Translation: CATSVPGRSNTEAFF.

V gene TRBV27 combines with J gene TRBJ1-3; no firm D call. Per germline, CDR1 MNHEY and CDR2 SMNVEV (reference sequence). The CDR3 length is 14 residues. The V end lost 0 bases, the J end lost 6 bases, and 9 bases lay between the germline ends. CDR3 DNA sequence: TGTGCCAGCAGTTTATCATACGGGGTAAACACCATATATTTT. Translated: CASSLSYGVNTIYF.

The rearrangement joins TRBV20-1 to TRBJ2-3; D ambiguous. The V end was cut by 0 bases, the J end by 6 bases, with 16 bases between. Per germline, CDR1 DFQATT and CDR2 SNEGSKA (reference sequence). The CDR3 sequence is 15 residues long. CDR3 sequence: CSARDPRVRPDTQYF. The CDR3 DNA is TGCAGTGCTAGAGATCCTAGAGTTCGCCCGGATACGCAGTATTTT.

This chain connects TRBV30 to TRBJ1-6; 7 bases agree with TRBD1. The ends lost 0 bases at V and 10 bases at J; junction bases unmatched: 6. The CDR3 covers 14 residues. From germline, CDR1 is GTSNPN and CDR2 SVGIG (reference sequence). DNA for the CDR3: TGTGCCTGGAGTGTACAGGGGTATCACTCACCCCTCCACTTT. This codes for CAWSVQGYHSPLHF.

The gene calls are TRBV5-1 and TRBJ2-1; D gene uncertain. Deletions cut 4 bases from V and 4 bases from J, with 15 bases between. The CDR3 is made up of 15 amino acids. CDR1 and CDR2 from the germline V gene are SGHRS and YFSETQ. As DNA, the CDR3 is TGCGCCAGCAGCCGAGACAACTCAATTTACAATGAGCAGTTCTTC. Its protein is CASSRDNSIYNEQFF.

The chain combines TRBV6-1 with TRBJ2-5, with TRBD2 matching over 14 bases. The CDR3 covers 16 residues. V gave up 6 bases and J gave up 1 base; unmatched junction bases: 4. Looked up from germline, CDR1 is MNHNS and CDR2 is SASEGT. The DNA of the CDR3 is TGTGCCAGCAGCCTCGGACTAGCGGGGGGCCAAGAGACCCAGTACTTC. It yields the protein CASSLGLAGGQETQYF.

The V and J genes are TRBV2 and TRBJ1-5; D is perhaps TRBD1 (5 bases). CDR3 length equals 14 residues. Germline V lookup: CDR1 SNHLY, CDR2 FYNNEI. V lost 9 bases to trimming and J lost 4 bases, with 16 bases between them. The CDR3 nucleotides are TGTGCCAGTGCTCAGCAGGGTGAGAATCAGCCCCAGCATTTT. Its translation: CASAQQGENQPQHF.

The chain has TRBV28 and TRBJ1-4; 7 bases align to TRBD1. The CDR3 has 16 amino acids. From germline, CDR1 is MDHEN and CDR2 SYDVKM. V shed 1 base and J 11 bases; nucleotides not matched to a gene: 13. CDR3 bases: TGTGCCAGCAGTTTATCAACCACAGGGGCAAGGTGGAAACTGTTTTTT. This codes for CASSLSTTGARWKLFF. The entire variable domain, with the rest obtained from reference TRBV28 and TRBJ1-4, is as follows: DVKVTQSSRYLVKRTGEKVFLECVQDMDHENMFWYRQDPGLGLRLIYFSYDVKMKEKGDIPEGYSVSREKKERFSLILESASTNQTSMYLCASSLSTTGARWKLFFGSGTQLSVL.

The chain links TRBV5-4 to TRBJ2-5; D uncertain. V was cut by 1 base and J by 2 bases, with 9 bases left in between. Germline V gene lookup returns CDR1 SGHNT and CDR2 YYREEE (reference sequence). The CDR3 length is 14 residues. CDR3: CASSLKSVQETQYF. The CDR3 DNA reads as TGTGCCAGCAGCTTGAAGAGCGTTCAAGAGACCCAGTACTTC.

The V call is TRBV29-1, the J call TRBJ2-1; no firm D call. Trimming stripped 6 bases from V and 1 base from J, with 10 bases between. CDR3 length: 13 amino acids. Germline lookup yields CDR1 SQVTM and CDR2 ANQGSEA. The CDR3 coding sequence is TGCAGCGTCCCGACCCGATCCTACAATGAGCAGTTCTTC. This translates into CSVPTRSYNEQFF.

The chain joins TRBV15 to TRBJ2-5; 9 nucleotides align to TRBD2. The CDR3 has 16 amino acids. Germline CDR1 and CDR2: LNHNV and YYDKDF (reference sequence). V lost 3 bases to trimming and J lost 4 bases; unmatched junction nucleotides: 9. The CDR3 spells CATSRDTGTSRETQYF. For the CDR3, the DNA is TGTGCCACCAGCAGGGACACCGGGACTAGCAGAGAGACCCAGTACTTC.

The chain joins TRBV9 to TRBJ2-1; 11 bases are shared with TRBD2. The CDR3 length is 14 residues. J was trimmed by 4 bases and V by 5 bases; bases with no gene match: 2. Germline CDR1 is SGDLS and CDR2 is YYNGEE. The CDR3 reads CASSSGGAYNEQFF. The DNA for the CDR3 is TGTGCCAGCAGTAGCGGGGGGGCTTACAATGAGCAGTTCTTC.

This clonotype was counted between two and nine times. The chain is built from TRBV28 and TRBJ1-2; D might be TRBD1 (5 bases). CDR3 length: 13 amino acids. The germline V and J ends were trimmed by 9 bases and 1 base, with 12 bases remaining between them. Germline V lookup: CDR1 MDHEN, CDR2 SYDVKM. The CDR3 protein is CASGEGINYGYTF. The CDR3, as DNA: TGTGCCAGTGGGGAGGGGATTAACTATGGCTACACCTTC.